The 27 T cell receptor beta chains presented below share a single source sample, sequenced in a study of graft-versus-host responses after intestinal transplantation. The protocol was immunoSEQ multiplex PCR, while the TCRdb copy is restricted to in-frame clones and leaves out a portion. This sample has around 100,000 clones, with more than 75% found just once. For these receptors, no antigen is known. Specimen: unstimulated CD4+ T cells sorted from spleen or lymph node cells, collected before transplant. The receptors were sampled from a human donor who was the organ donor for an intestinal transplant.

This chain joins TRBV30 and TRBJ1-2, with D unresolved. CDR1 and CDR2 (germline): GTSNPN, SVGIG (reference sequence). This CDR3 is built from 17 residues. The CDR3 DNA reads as TGTGCTCAAAACCCCCTCAGCTTAGTACGGATAGATTATGGCTACACCTTC. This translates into CAQNPLSLVRIDYGYTF. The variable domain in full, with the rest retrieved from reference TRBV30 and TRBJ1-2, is SQTIHQWPATLVQPVGSPLSLECTVEGTSNPNLYWYRQAAGRGLQLLFYSVGIGQISSEVPQNLSASRPQDRQFILSSKKLLLSDSGFYLCAQNPLSLVRIDYGYTFGSGTRLTVV.

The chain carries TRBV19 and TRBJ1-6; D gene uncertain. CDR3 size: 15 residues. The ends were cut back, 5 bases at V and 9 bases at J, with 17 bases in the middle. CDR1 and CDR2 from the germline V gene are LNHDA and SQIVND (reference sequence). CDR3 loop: CASSEGGRISSPLHF. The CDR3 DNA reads TGTGCCAGTAGTGAAGGAGGGCGTATCAGTTCACCCCTCCACTTT.

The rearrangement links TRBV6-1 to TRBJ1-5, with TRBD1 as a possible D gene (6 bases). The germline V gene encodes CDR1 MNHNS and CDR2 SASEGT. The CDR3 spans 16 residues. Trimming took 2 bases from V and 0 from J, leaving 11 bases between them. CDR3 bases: TGTGCCAGCAGTGAACTGGACAGAATTAGCAATCAGCCCCAGCATTTT. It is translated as CASSELDRISNQPQHF.

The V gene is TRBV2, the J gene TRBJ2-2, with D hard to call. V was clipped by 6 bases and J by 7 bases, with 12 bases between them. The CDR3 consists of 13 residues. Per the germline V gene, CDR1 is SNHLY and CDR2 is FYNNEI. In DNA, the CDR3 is TGTGCCAGCAGGCCAGGAGAGGTCGGGGAGCTGTTTTTT. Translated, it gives CASRPGEVGELFF.

CDR3: CASSVSVNYGYTF. In DNA, the CDR3 is TGTGCCAGCAGTGTTTCGGTTAACTATGGCTACACCTTC. The chain employs TRBV2 and TRBJ1-2; no clear D gene. The germline V gene encodes CDR1 SNHLY and CDR2 FYNNEI. V was shortened by 4 bases and J by 1 base, with 7 bases between the two germline ends. The CDR3 has 13 amino acids.

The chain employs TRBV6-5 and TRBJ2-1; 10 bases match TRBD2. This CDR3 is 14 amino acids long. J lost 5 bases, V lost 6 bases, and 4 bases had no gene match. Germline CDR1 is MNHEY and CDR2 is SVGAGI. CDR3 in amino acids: CASRLAGENNEQFF. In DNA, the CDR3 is TGTGCCAGCAGGCTAGCGGGGGAAAACAATGAGCAGTTCTTC.

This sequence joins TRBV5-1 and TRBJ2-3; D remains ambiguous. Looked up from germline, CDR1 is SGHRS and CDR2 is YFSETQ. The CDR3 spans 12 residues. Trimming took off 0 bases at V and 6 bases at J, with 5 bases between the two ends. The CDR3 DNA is TGCGCCAGCAGCTTGGAGTCCGATACGCAGTATTTT. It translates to CASSLESDTQYF.

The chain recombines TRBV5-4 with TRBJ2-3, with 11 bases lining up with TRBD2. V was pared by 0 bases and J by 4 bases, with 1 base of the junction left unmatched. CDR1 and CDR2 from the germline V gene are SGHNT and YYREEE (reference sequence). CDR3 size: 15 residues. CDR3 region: CASSLGLAGPDTQYF. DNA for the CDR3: TGTGCCAGCAGCTTGGGACTAGCGGGGCCAGATACGCAGTATTTT.

The CDR3 spells CASSYGTTSYEQYF. CDR3 DNA sequence: TGTGCCAGCAGTTACGGGACTACATCCTACGAGCAGTACTTC. J is TRBJ2-7 and V is TRBV6-5, with 7 positions matching TRBD2. The CDR3 is 14 amino acids. V was clipped by 2 bases and J by 1 base; unmatched bases: 2. Germline values: CDR1 MNHEY, CDR2 SVGAGI.

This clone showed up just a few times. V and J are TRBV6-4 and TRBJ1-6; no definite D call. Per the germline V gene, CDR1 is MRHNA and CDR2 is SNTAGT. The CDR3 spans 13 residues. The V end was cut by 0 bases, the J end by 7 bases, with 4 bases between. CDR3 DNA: TGTGCCAGCAGTGACTCGGACAATTCACCCCTCCACTTT. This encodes CASSDSDNSPLHF.

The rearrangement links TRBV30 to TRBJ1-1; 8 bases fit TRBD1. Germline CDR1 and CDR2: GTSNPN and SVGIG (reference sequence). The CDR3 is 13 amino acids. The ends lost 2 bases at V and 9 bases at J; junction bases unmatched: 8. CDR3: CAWSPNDRGQAFF. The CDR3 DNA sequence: TGTGCCTGGAGTCCCAACGACAGGGGCCAAGCTTTCTTT. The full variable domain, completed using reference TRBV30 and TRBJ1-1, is SQTIHQWPATLVQPVGSPLSLECTVEGTSNPNLYWYRQAAGRGLQLLFYSVGIGQISSEVPQNLSASRPQDRQFILSSKKLLLSDSGFYLCAWSPNDRGQAFFGQGTRLTVV.

The CDR3 reads CASSPIGPGSYNQPQHF. DNA of the CDR3: TGTGCCAGCAGTCCCATTGGGCCGGGCAGCTACAATCAGCCCCAGCATTTT. V is TRBV28 and J is TRBJ1-5; no firm D call. The CDR3 is 17 amino acids. Germline V CDR1 and CDR2: MDHEN, SYDVKM. V was clipped by 5 bases and J by 3 bases, with 20 bases between them.

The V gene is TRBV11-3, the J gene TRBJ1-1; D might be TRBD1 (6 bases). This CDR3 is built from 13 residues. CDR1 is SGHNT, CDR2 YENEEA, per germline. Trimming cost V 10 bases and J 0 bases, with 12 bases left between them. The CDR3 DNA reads TGTGCCATCCAGAAGGGGGTGAACACTGAAGCTTTCTTT. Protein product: CAIQKGVNTEAFF.

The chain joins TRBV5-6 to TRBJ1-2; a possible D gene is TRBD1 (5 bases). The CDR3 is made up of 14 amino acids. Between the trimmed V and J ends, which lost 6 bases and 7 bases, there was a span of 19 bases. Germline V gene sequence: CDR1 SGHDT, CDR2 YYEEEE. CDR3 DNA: TGTGCCAGCACCACACCCGAGGGACGTGTTGGCTACACCTTC. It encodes CASTTPEGRVGYTF. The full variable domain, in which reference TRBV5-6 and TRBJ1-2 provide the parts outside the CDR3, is DAGVTQSPTHLIKTRGQQVTLRCSPKSGHDTVSWYQQALGQGPQFIFQYYEEEERQRGNFPDRFSGHQFPNYSSELNVNALLLGDSALYLCASTTPEGRVGYTFGSGTRLTVV.

CDR3 nucleotides: TGCAGCGTCGGACGGACAGGGGCGAAGGCAGATACGCAGTATTTT. Protein product: CSVGRTGAKADTQYF. The J gene is TRBJ2-3, the V gene TRBV29-1, with 9 positions matching TRBD1. Germline-derived CDR1 and CDR2 are SQVTM and ANQGSEA. The length of the CDR3 is 15 residues. V was clipped by 6 bases and J by 4 bases; unmatched bases: 11.

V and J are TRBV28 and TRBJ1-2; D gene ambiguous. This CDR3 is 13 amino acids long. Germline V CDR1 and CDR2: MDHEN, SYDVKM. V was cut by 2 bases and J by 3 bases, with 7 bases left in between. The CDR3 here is CASSLGLDYGYTF. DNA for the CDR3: TGTGCCAGCAGTTTAGGTTTGGACTATGGCTACACCTTC.

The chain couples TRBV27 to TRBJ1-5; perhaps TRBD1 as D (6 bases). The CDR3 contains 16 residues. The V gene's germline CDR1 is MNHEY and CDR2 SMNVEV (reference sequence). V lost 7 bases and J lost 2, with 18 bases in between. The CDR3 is CASTDTGQHGNQPQHF. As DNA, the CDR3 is TGTGCCAGCACCGACACTGGACAGCACGGCAATCAGCCCCAGCATTTT.

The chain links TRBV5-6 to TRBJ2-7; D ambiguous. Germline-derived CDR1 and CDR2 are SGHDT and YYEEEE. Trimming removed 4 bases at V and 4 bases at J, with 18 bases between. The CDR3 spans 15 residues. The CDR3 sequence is CASSPQSSRYYEQYF. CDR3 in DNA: TGTGCCAGCAGCCCCCAATCCTCTCGTTATTACGAGCAGTACTTC.

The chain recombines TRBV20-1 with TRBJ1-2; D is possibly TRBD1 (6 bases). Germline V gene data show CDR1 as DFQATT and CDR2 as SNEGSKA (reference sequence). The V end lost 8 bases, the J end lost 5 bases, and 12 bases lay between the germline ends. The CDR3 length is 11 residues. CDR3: CSLERGYGYTF. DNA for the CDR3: TGCAGTTTGGAGAGGGGGTATGGCTACACCTTC.

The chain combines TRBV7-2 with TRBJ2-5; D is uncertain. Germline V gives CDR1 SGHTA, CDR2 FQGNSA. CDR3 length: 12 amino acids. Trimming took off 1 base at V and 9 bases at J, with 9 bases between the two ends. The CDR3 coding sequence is TGTGCCAGCAGCTTAGGGGAAGGATCCCAGTACTTC. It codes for CASSLGEGSQYF.

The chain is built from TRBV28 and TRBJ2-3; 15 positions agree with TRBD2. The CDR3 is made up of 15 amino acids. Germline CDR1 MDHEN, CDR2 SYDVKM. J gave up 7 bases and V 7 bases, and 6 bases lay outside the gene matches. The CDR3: CASTIGLAGGNTQYF. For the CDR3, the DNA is TGTGCCAGCACAATAGGACTAGCGGGGGGGAATACGCAGTATTTT. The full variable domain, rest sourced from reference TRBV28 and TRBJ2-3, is DVKVTQSSRYLVKRTGEKVFLECVQDMDHENMFWYRQDPGLGLRLIYFSYDVKMKEKGDIPEGYSVSREKKERFSLILESASTNQTSMYLCASTIGLAGGNTQYFGPGTRLTVL.

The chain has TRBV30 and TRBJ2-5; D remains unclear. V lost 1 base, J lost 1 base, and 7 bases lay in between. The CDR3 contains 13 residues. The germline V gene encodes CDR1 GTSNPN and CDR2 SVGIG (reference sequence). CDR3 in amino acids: CAWSGAFQETQYF. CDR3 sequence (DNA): TGTGCCTGGAGTGGTGCCTTCCAAGAGACCCAGTACTTC.

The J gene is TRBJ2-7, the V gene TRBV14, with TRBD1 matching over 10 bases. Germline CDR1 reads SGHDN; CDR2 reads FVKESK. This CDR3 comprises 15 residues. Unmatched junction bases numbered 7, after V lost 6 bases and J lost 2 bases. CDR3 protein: CASRPTGQGPYEQYF. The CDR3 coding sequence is TGTGCCAGCAGACCGACGGGACAGGGGCCCTACGAGCAGTACTTC.

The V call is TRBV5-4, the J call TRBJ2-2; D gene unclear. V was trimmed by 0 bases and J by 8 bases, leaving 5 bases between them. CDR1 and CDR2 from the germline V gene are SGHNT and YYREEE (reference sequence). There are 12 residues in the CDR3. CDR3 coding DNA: TGTGCCAGCAGCTTGGCCATGGGGGAGCTGTTTTTT. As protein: CASSLAMGELFF. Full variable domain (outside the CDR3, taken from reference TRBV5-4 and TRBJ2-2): ETGVTQSPTHLIKTRGQQVTLRCSSQSGHNTVSWYQQALGQGPQFIFQYYREEENGRGNFPPRFSGLQFPNYSSELNVNALELDDSALYLCASSLAMGELFFGEGSRLTVL.

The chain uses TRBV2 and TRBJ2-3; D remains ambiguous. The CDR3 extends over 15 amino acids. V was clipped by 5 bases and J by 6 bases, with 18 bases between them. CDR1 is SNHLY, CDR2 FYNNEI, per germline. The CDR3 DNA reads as TGTGCCAGCAGTTCCCTCGGCGGTCTTATCGATACGCAGTATTTT. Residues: CASSSLGGLIDTQYF.

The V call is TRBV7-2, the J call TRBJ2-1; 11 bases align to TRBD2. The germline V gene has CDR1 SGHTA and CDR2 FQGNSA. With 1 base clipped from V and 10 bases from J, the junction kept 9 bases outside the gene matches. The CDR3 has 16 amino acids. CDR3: CASSLVGLAGGREQFF. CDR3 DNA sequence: TGTGCCAGCAGCTTAGTAGGGCTAGCGGGGGGAAGAGAGCAGTTCTTC. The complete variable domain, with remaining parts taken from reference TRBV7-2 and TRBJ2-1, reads GAGVSQSPSNKVTEKGKDVELRCDPISGHTALYWYRQSLGQGLEFLIYFQGNSAPDKSGLPSDRFSAERTGGSVSTLTIQRTQQEDSAVYLCASSLVGLAGGREQFFGPGTRLTVL.

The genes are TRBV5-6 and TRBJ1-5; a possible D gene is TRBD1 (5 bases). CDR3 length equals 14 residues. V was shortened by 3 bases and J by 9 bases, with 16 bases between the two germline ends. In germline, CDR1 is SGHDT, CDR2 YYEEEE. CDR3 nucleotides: TGTGCCAGCAGCTGGGGACGGGGACTGGGGCCCCAGCATTTT. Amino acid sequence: CASSWGRGLGPQHF.